A selection of T cell receptor beta chains follows, all from one sample in a study of blood T cells in healthy people across ages. TCRdb independently ran MiXCR on the 5' RACE reads; one entry per CDR3 protein. The table lists fewer than 600,000 distinct CDR3 sequences, 27% of them singletons. These data were also reused for a study on T cells of mothers and their children.

The sample was blood. Receptors originate from a boy aged 2 to 9 in good health. Both conserved end residues are part of each CDR3. A D gene is named only where the DNA matches it firmly. Size is stated for part of the rows, as once, few or many counts, or as a class when the clone is expanded.

V: TRBV7-2
D: TRBD2
J: TRBJ2-5
size: .
CDR3: CASSAVGSGGLQETQYF
DNA: TGTGCCAGCAGCGCCGTGGGGAGCGGGGGGCTTCAAGAGACCCAGTACTTC

V: TRBV6-2/TRBV6-3
D: .
J: TRBJ1-5
size: .
CDR3: CASSYMPEEVQPQHF
DNA: TGTGCCAGCAGTTACATGCCCGAGGAAGTGCAGCCCCAGCATTTT

V: TRBV7-7
D: .
J: TRBJ2-1
size: few
CDR3: CASSSGPVNEQFF
DNA: TGTGCTAGCAGCTCAGGCCCGGTCAATGAGCAGTTCTTC

V: TRBV6-5
D: .
J: TRBJ2-6
size: few
CDR3: CATSSGQSGANVLTF
DNA: TGTGCCACTTCGTCAGGGCAATCTGGGGCCAACGTCCTGACTTTC

V: TRBV5-1
D: TRBD2
J: TRBJ2-5
size: few
CDR3: CASSSPRGTSGGLETQYF
DNA: TGCGCCAGCAGCTCCCCCCGGGGGACTAGCGGGGGACTTGAGACCCAGTACTTC

V: TRBV2
D: .
J: TRBJ2-3
size: .
CDR3: CASPPRLADTQYF
DNA: TGTGCCAGCCCCCCTAGGCTCGCAGATACGCAGTATTTT

V: TRBV12-3/TRBV12-4
D: TRBD2
J: TRBJ2-5
size: .
CDR3: CASSPRLTSSETQYF
DNA: TGTGCCAGCAGTCCCCGACTGACTAGCTCTGAGACCCAGTACTTC

V: TRBV5-6
D: TRBD2
J: TRBJ2-3
size: few
CDR3: CATLLAGARDTQYF
DNA: TGTGCCACCCTTCTAGCGGGAGCGAGGGATACGCAGTATTTT

V: TRBV5-1
D: .
J: TRBJ2-5
size: .
CDR3: CASSLSAGVQETQYF
DNA: TGCGCCAGCAGCTTATCAGCGGGCGTCCAAGAGACCCAGTACTTT

V: TRBV9
D: .
J: TRBJ2-1
size: .
CDR3: CASSVEGVGSYNEQFF
DNA: TGTGCCAGCAGCGTAGAGGGGGTCGGCTCCTACAATGAGCAGTTCTTC

V: TRBV20-1
D: .
J: TRBJ2-1
size: .
CDR3: CSSQINEQFF
DNA: TGCAGCTCTCAAATCAATGAGCAGTTCTTC

V: TRBV4-3
D: TRBD1
J: TRBJ2-5
size: .
CDR3: CASSQNRGLGETQYF
DNA: TGCGCCAGCAGCCAAAACAGGGGGCTAGGAGAGACCCAGTACTTC

V: TRBV3-1
D: TRBD2
J: TRBJ2-5
size: few
CDR3: CASSRGLAETQYF
DNA: TGTGCCAGCAGTCGAGGACTAGCAGAGACCCAGTACTTC

V: TRBV7-9
D: .
J: TRBJ2-2
size: few
CDR3: CASSNAGREAGELFF
DNA: TGTGCCAGCAGCAACGCGGGCCGAGAGGCCGGGGAGCTGTTTTTT

V: TRBV4-2
D: TRBD2
J: TRBJ2-3
size: .
CDR3: CASSPLAGGRDTQYF
DNA: TGTGCCAGCAGTCCACTAGCGGGGGGGAGGGATACGCAGTATTTT

V: TRBV3-1
D: .
J: TRBJ2-5
size: few
CDR3: CASTMGFGLGETQYF
DNA: TGTGCCAGCACCATGGGGTTCGGACTCGGGGAGACCCAGTACTTC

V: TRBV4-1
D: .
J: TRBJ2-2
size: few
CDR3: CASSRLLPLGGELFF
DNA: TGCGCCAGCAGCCGTTTGCTACCCCTTGGCGGGGAGCTGTTTTTT

V: TRBV20-1
D: .
J: TRBJ1-2
size: .
CDR3: CSTHWRGNYGYTF
DNA: TGCAGTACCCATTGGAGGGGGAACTATGGCTACACCTTC

V: TRBV28
D: TRBD1
J: TRBJ2-7
size: few
CDR3: CASSLDRGSEQYF
DNA: TGTGCCAGCAGTTTGGACAGGGGGTCCGAGCAGTACTTC

V: TRBV29-1
D: .
J: TRBJ2-1
size: .
CDR3: CSSARGGQGYGQFF
DNA: TGCAGCTCAGCCAGGGGAGGCCAAGGGTACGGGCAGTTCTTC

V: TRBV7-9
D: .
J: TRBJ2-5
size: .
CDR3: CASSPHDTQYF
DNA: TGTGCCAGCAGCCCCCACGATACCCAGTACTTC

V: TRBV28
D: TRBD1
J: TRBJ2-1
size: .
CDR3: CASTRGQGAFNEQFF
DNA: TGTGCCAGCACGCGTGGGCAGGGGGCATTCAATGAGCAGTTCTTC

V: TRBV7-8
D: .
J: TRBJ2-1
size: .
CDR3: CASSLGLSDSIIYNEQFF
DNA: TGTGCCAGCAGCCTAGGGTTGTCGGACTCCATAATATACAATGAGCAGTTCTTC

V: TRBV4-2
D: .
J: TRBJ2-3
size: few
CDR3: CASSQEGTADTQYF
DNA: TGTGCCAGCAGCCAAGAAGGGACCGCAGATACGCAGTATTTT

V: TRBV6-5
D: TRBD2
J: TRBJ2-5
size: .
CDR3: CASSSGEKTQYF
DNA: TGTGCCAGCAGTAGCGGGGAAAAGACCCAGTACTTC

V: TRBV6-6
D: TRBD1
J: TRBJ2-7
size: .
CDR3: CASSYSGQGAYEQYF
DNA: TGTGCCAGCAGTTACTCGGGACAGGGGGCGTACGAGCAGTACTTC

V: TRBV7-2
D: .
J: TRBJ2-7
size: .
CDR3: CASSAGHRGYEQYF
DNA: TGTGCCAGCAGCGCCGGACATAGGGGGTACGAGCAGTACTTC

V: TRBV7-2
D: TRBD1
J: TRBJ1-1
size: few
CDR3: CASSLTGRAEAFF
DNA: TGTGCCAGCAGCTTGACAGGGAGGGCTGAAGCTTTCTTT

V: TRBV7-2
D: .
J: TRBJ2-7
size: .
CDR3: CASRQWGITYEQYF
DNA: TGTGCCAGCAGGCAGTGGGGGATCACCTACGAGCAGTACTTC

V: TRBV28
D: TRBD1
J: TRBJ1-1
size: few
CDR3: CASSYNRGVTEAFF
DNA: TGTGCCAGCAGCTACAACAGGGGGGTCACTGAAGCTTTCTTT

V: TRBV2
D: TRBD2
J: TRBJ2-7
size: .
CDR3: CASSETGTTYYEQYF
DNA: TGTGCCAGCAGTGAAACCGGGACTACCTACTACGAGCAGTACTTC

V: TRBV7-6
D: .
J: TRBJ1-3
size: few
CDR3: CASSWRHGNTIYF
DNA: TGTGCCAGCAGCTGGCGACATGGAAACACCATATATTTT

V: TRBV4-2
D: TRBD2
J: TRBJ2-1
size: few
CDR3: CASSRLAGGLVEQFF
DNA: TGTGCCAGCAGCCGACTAGCGGGGGGGCTCGTTGAGCAGTTCTTC

V: TRBV7-9
D: TRBD2
J: TRBJ2-3
size: .
CDR3: CASMEGLAGTDTQYF
DNA: TGTGCCAGCATGGAGGGACTAGCGGGCACAGATACGCAGTATTTT

V: TRBV6-2/TRBV6-3
D: .
J: TRBJ2-5
size: .
CDR3: CASSHSRAETQYF
DNA: TGTGCCAGCAGCCACTCCAGAGCAGAGACCCAGTACTTC